Each of the 20 T cell receptor beta chains below was sequenced from the same sample in a study of CD8+ T cells in alopecia areata. The authors extracted RNA and reverse transcribed it into cDNA as the sequencing template. The assay was immunoSEQ multiplex PCR, and TCRdb's table has in-frame clones only and misses some. The table records some 170,000 clones, 67% of them present only once. The sample here was CD8+ T cells sorted from blood, taken at week 0. Receptor source: a human donor with alopecia areata.

This clone was seen many times. The CDR3 protein is CASSSLPGQGAADTQYF. The CDR3 DNA reads as TGTGCCAGCAGCTCCTTACCGGGACAGGGGGCCGCAGATACGCAGTATTTT. The chain uses TRBV7-8 and TRBJ2-3, with TRBD1 identical over 12 bases. V trimming: 4 bases; J trimming: 4 bases; junction bases outside the gene matches: 9. The germline CDR1 and CDR2 sequences are SGHVS and FQNEAQ. The CDR3 consists of 17 residues. The variable domain in full, with the rest retrieved from reference TRBV7-8 and TRBJ2-3, is GAGVSQSPRYKVAKRGQDVALRCDPISGHVSLFWYQQALGQGPEFLTYFQNEAQLDKSGLPSDRFFAERPEGSVSTLKIQRTQQEDSAVYLCASSSLPGQGAADTQYFGPGTRLTVL.

This sequence joins TRBV30 and TRBJ1-3, with no clear D. This CDR3 region has 12 residues. CDR1 and CDR2 from the germline V gene are GTSNPN and SVGIG (reference sequence). The V and J ends lost 0 bases and 6 bases respectively, with 6 bases between them. The DNA for the CDR3 is TGTGCCTGGAGTGTGGACCAAAACACCATATATTTT. Residues: CAWSVDQNTIYF. Combining the CDR3 with reference TRBV30 and TRBJ1-3 gives the whole variable domain SQTIHQWPATLVQPVGSPLSLECTVEGTSNPNLYWYRQAAGRGLQLLFYSVGIGQISSEVPQNLSASRPQDRQFILSSKKLLLSDSGFYLCAWSVDQNTIYFGEGSWLTVV.

The genes are TRBV4-1 and TRBJ1-1; 12 nucleotides agree with TRBD1. The CDR3 is made up of 16 amino acids. Germline V CDR1 and CDR2: MGHRA, YSYEKL. V lost 2 bases and J lost 6; bases outside the gene matches: 7. CDR3 in amino acids: CASSQPFGTGGSEAFF. In DNA form, the CDR3 reads TGCGCCAGCAGCCAACCATTCGGGACAGGGGGCTCTGAAGCTTTCTTT.

The rearrangement uses TRBV13 and TRBJ1-6; D may be TRBD1 (5 bases). Per germline, CDR1 PRHDT and CDR2 FYEKMQ (reference sequence). The CDR3 extends over 17 amino acids. V was trimmed by 0 bases and J by 0 bases, leaving 9 bases between them. The CDR3 sequence: CASSLGQASSYNSPLHF. The CDR3 coding sequence is TGTGCCAGCAGCTTAGGACAGGCGAGCTCCTATAATTCACCCCTCCACTTT.

The rearrangement uses TRBV19 and TRBJ2-1; 8 bases align to TRBD2. CDR3 length: 19 residues. Germline V gene sequence: CDR1 LNHDA, CDR2 SQIVND (reference sequence). Trimming removed 3 bases from V and 6 bases from J; junction bases left unmatched: 19. As DNA, the CDR3 is TGTGCCAGTAGTATCGTGATTGGAGCGGGGGCCACCCATTTCAATGAGCAGTTCTTC. Its translation is CASSIVIGAGATHFNEQFF.

The V gene is TRBV25-1, the J gene TRBJ2-5; tentative D call: TRBD2 (5 bases). The ends were cut back, 1 base at V and 5 bases at J, with 11 bases in the middle. The CDR3 length is 14 residues. Germline values: CDR1 MGHDK, CDR2 SYGVNS. CDR3: CASSEFEGGETQYF. The CDR3 DNA is TGTGCCAGCAGTGAATTTGAAGGCGGGGAGACCCAGTACTTC.

The chain carries TRBV25-1 and TRBJ1-4, with 9 bases aligning to TRBD1. With 10 bases clipped from V and 6 bases from J, the junction kept 6 bases outside the gene matches. The CDR3 is made up of 13 amino acids. Germline CDR1 MGHDK, CDR2 SYGVNS. The CDR3 loop reads CANLRTGDEKLFF. In DNA form, the CDR3 reads TGTGCCAACCTAAGGACAGGGGATGAAAAACTGTTTTTT.

This clone occurred a few times. The gene calls are TRBV29-1 and TRBJ2-4; possible D gene TRBD2, 5 bases. The CDR3 consists of 13 residues. Germline V gives CDR1 SQVTM, CDR2 ANQGSEA. V lost 6 bases and J lost 9, with 18 bases in between. CDR3 sequence reads: CSVPAGLEGIQYF. CDR3 nucleotide sequence: TGCAGCGTCCCGGCTGGATTAGAGGGCATTCAGTACTTC.

This sequence joins TRBV29-1 and TRBJ2-7, with 8 bases identical to TRBD1. Germline-derived CDR1 and CDR2 are SQVTM and ANQGSEA. J gave up 4 bases and V 1 base, and 6 bases lay outside the gene matches. The CDR3 length is 14 residues. CDR3 amino acids: CSVEARQGRYEQYF. The CDR3 nucleotides read TGCAGCGTTGAAGCCAGACAGGGGAGATACGAGCAGTACTTC.

In nucleotides, the CDR3 is TGTGCCAGCAGTTTCAGCCCTGGGAGCACTGAAGCTTTCTTT. Protein sequence: CASSFSPGSTEAFF. The chain couples TRBV28 to TRBJ1-1; D uncertain. The CDR3 is 14 residues long. V shed 3 bases and J shed 4 bases, with 12 bases lying between them. Germline V lookup: CDR1 MDHEN, CDR2 SYDVKM.

This clone was found once. V is TRBV25-1 and J is TRBJ1-4; 7 bases match TRBD1. This CDR3 is 15 amino acids long. Germline loops: CDR1 MGHDK, CDR2 SYGVNS. V shed 5 bases and J 0 bases; nucleotides not matched to a gene: 3. The CDR3 bases are TGTGCCAGCAGTCACAGGGGAGCAACTAATGAAAAACTGTTTTTT. Its translation is CASSHRGATNEKLFF.

The chain combines TRBV4-1 with TRBJ2-7; TRBD1 matches 8 bases. Germline loops: CDR1 MGHRA, CDR2 YSYEKL. V gave up 0 bases and J gave up 4 bases; unmatched junction bases: 5. The CDR3 is 15 amino acids. This CDR3 is CASSQEGDRLYEQYF. The CDR3, as DNA: TGCGCCAGCAGCCAAGAAGGGGACAGGCTGTACGAGCAGTACTTC.

V is TRBV9 and J is TRBJ2-2; D ambiguous. CDR3 length: 11 amino acids. Germline V gene lookup returns CDR1 SGDLS and CDR2 YYNGEE. V lost 6 bases and J 6 bases, leaving 6 bases between the germline ends. In DNA, the CDR3 is TGTGCCAGCACTGGGCCCGGGGAGCTGTTTTTT. Residues: CASTGPGELFF.

V is TRBV29-1 and J is TRBJ1-1; tentatively, D is TRBD1 (5 bases). Germline V gene sequence: CDR1 SQVTM, CDR2 ANQGSEA. The CDR3 spans 13 residues. Trimming left V 1 base short and J 5 bases short, with 11 bases between. The CDR3 sequence is CSVEAAGHTEAFF. In nucleotides, the CDR3 is TGCAGCGTTGAAGCGGCAGGGCATACTGAAGCTTTCTTT.

The chain employs TRBV13 and TRBJ2-1; D gene uncertain. This CDR3 comprises 12 residues. Trimming removed 7 bases at V and 7 bases at J, with 11 bases between. In germline, CDR1 is PRHDT, CDR2 FYEKMQ (reference sequence). CDR3: CASTTRSNEQFF. The DNA for the CDR3 is TGTGCCAGCACCACTCGGAGTAATGAGCAGTTCTTC.

This clone appeared once. The chain recombines TRBV19 with TRBJ1-5; D gene uncertain. CDR3 length: 12 residues. V lost 4 bases, J lost 2 bases, and 3 bases lay in between. The germline V gene has CDR1 LNHDA and CDR2 SQIVND (reference sequence). The CDR3 here is CASSRGNQPQHF. The CDR3 coding sequence is TGTGCCAGTAGTAGGGGCAATCAGCCCCAGCATTTT.

This clone has a handful of counts. The V gene is TRBV13, the J gene TRBJ2-1; the D call may be TRBD1 or TRBD2 (5 bases each). This CDR3 comprises 15 residues. Germline CDR1 and CDR2: PRHDT and FYEKMQ (reference sequence). Trimming removed 0 bases from V and 2 bases from J, with 8 bases in between. The CDR3 nucleotides read TGTGCCAGCAGCTTAGGGAGGGGAACCTACAATGAGCAGTTCTTC. It translates to CASSLGRGTYNEQFF.

This CDR3 reads CAWTGSETQYF. CDR3 sequence (DNA): TGTGCCTGGACAGGGTCGGAGACCCAGTACTTC. J is TRBJ2-5 and V is TRBV30; tentative D call: TRBD1 (5 bases). Germline V lookup: CDR1 GTSNPN, CDR2 SVGIG (reference sequence). The CDR3 contains 11 residues. The germline V and J ends were trimmed by 4 bases and 5 bases, with 8 bases remaining between them.

The gene calls are TRBV9 and TRBJ2-3; D is possibly TRBD2 (7 bases). The CDR3 is made up of 16 amino acids. Germline CDR1 and CDR2: SGDLS and YYNGEE. V was trimmed by 4 bases and J by 3 bases, leaving 18 bases between them. CDR3 in DNA: TGTGCCAGCAGCCCAAAGGGGGGGGGCCCTACAGATACGCAGTATTTT. It encodes CASSPKGGGPTDTQYF.

V and J are TRBV13 and TRBJ2-7, with a possible D match to TRBD1 (5 bases). CDR3 length: 15 amino acids. The germline V gene has CDR1 PRHDT and CDR2 FYEKMQ (reference sequence). V lost 5 bases, J lost 3 bases, and 17 bases lay in between. The CDR3 sequence: CASSLNQGGDYEQYF. CDR3 nucleotide sequence: TGTGCCAGCAGCCTAAATCAGGGTGGGGACTACGAGCAGTACTTC.